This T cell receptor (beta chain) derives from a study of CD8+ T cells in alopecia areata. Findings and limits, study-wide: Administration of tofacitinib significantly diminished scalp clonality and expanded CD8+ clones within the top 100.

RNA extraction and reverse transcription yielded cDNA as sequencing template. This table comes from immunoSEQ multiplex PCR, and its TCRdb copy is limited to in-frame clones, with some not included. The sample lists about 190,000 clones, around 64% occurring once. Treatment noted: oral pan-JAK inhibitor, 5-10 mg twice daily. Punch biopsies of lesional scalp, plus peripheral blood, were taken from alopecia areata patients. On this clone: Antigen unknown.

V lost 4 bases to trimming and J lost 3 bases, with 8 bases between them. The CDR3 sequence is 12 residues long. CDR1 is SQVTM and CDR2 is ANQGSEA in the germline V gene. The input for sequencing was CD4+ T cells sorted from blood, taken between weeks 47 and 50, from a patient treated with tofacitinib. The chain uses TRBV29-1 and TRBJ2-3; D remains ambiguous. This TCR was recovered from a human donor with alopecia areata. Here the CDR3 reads CSVGAKTDTQYF. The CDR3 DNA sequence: TGCAGCGTTGGCGCTAAAACAGATACGCAGTATTTT.